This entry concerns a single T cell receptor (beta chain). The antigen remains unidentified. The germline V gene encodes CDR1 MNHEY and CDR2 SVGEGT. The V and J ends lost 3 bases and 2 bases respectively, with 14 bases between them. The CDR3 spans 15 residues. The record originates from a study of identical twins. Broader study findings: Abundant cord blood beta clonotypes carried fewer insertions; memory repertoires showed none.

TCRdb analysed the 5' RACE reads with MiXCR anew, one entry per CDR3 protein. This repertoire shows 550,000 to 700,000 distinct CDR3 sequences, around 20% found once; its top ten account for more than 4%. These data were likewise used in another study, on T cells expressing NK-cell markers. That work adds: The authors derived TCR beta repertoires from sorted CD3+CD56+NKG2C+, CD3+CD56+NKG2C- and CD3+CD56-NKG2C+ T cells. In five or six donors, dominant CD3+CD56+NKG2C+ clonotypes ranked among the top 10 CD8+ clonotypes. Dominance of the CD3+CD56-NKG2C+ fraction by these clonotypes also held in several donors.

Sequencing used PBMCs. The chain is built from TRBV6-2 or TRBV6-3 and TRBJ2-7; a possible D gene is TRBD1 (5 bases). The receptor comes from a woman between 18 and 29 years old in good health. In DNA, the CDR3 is TGTGCCAGCAGTTATCCCCGGACACAACCCTACGAGCAGTACTTC. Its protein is CASSYPRTQPYEQYF.